This T cell receptor beta chain was sequenced in a study of vaccination and CD4 T cells after COVID-19. Study in general: Overlapping peptides of the spike proteins of SARS-CoV-2, HCoV-NL63, HCoV-OC43 and HCoV-229E were used for cell stimulation.

Cultured CD4+ T-cell DNA underwent Oncomine TCR Beta short-read sequencing. MiXCR, applied by TCRdb to the PCR reads, yields one record per CDR3 protein. The data show over 11,000 distinct CDR3 sequences, 24% seen once. For this clonotype: Its antigen remains unknown.

Regarding treatment: roughly ten-day PBMC culture with coronavirus spike peptide pools or control peptides (ViraFEST assay). The V and J ends lost 2 bases and 2 bases, in that order; junction bases with no gene match: 1. Germline V CDR1 and CDR2: LNHNV, YYDKDF (reference sequence). CDR3 size: 15 residues. The chain combines TRBV15 with TRBJ1-4; 8 positions agree with TRBD1. This sample comprised CD4+ T cells from blood, cultured in vitro, obtained after SARS-CoV-2 vaccination. This clonotype originated in a human donor who had recovered from COVID-19. CDR3 sequence: CATSRNRGTNEKLFF. DNA of the CDR3: TGTGCCACCAGCAGAAACAGGGGGACTAATGAAAAACTGTTTTTT.